A single sample gave rise to the 5 T cell receptor beta chains below, sequenced in a study of blood T cells in healthy people across ages. A J-beta primer mix and a sample-barcoded 5' primer were used in a second PCR of about 7 to 12 cycles. One entry per CDR3 protein, called by TCRdb with MiXCR from the 5' RACE reads. The sample consists of roughly 1.4 million distinct CDR3 sequences, around 59% of them appearing once. What was sequenced was blood. These receptors were obtained from a man younger than 30 in good health.

This rearrangement joins TRBV5-6 to TRBJ1-1; 8 bases are shared with TRBD1. CDR3 length equals 14 residues. From germline, CDR1 is SGHDT and CDR2 YYEEEE. V was pared by 4 bases and J by 11 bases, with 13 bases of the junction left unmatched. CDR3 loop: CASSRPGQGEYAFF. CDR3 DNA sequence: TGTGCCAGCAGCAGGCCCGGACAGGGAGAGTATGCTTTCTTT.

CDR3 in DNA: TGTGCCAGCAGCTCGGGAAGACAGGGAACCTACGAGCAGTACTTC. Residues: CASSSGRQGTYEQYF. The rearrangement uses TRBV7-8 and TRBJ2-7; 7 bases agree with TRBD1. CDR1 and CDR2 (germline): SGHVS, FQNEAQ. The length of the CDR3 is 15 residues. The J segment lost 2 bases and the V segment lost 4 bases, leaving 8 bases of the junction unmatched.

This chain connects TRBV27 to TRBJ2-1; D may be TRBD2 (6 bases). Trimming cost V 6 bases and J 10 bases, with 25 bases left between them. The CDR3 extends over 16 amino acids. CDR1 MNHEY and CDR2 SMNVEV come from the germline V gene (reference sequence). The CDR3 region has the DNA TGTGCCAGCAGGACAAAGGAGCTAGCGATCTTCCACGAGCAGTTCTTC. This encodes CASRTKELAIFHEQFF.

This clonotype was seen a handful of times. The chain combines TRBV7-9 with TRBJ2-7, with D possibly matching TRBD1 (6 bases). Between the trimmed V and J ends, which lost 3 bases and 3 bases, there was a span of 15 bases. In germline, CDR1 is SEHNR, CDR2 FQNEAQ (reference sequence). The CDR3 has 15 amino acids. CDR3 DNA sequence: TGTGCCAGCAGCTTCATGTCGGGACAAGTCTACGAGCAGTACTTC. Its protein product is CASSFMSGQVYEQYF.

This sequence joins TRBV20-1 and TRBJ2-5, with D possibly being TRBD1 (6 bases). The end of the DNA aligns better with TRBJ2-4, so the J call may be wrong. Germline V gives CDR1 DFQATT, CDR2 SNEGSKA (reference sequence). The CDR3 runs 14 residues. The CDR3 coding sequence is TGCAGTGCTAGGCCTACAGGGTACAAAAACATTCAGTACTTC. It is translated as CSARPTGYKNIQYF.